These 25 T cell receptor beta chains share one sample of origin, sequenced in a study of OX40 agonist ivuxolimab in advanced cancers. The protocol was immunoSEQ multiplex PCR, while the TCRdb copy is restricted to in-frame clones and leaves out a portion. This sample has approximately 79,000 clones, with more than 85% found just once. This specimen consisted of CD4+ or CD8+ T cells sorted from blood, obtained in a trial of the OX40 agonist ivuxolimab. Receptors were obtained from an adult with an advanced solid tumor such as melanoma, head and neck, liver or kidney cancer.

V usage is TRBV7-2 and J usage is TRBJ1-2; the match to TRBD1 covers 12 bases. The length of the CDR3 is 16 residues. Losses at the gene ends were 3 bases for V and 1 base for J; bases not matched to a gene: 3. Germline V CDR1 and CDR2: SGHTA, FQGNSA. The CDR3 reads CASSLGQGAVNYGYTF. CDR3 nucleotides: TGTGCCAGCAGCTTGGGACAGGGGGCTGTTAACTATGGCTACACCTTC. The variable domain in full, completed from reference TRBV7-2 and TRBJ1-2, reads GAGVSQSPSNKVTEKGKDVELRCDPISGHTALYWYRQSLGQGLEFLIYFQGNSAPDKSGLPSDRFSAERTGGSVSTLTIQRTQQEDSAVYLCASSLGQGAVNYGYTFGSGTRLTVV.

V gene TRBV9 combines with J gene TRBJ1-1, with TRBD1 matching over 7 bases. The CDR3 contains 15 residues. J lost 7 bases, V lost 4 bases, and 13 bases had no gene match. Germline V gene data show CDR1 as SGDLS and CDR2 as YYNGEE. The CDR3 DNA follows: TGTGCCAGCAGCCCCCAAGGACAGGCGGCAATTGAAGCTTTCTTT. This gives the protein CASSPQGQAAIEAFF.

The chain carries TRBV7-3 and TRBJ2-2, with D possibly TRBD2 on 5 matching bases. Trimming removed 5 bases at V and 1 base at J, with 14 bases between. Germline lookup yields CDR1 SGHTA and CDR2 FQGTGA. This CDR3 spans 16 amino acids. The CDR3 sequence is CASSLMPGENTGELFF. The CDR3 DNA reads TGTGCCAGCAGCCTCATGCCCGGGGAGAACACCGGGGAGCTGTTTTTT.

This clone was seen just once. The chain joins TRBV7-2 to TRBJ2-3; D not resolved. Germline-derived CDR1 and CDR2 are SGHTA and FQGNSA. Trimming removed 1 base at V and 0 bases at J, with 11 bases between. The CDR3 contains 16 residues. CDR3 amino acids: CASSLGVGTSTDTQYF. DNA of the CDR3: TGTGCCAGCAGCTTAGGGGTGGGAACTAGCACAGATACGCAGTATTTT.

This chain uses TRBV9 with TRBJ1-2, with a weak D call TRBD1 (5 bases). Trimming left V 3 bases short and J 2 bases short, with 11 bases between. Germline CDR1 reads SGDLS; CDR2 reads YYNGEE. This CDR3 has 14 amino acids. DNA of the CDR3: TGTGCCAGCAGCGCCAGACAGTCCAACTATGGCTACACCTTC. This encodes CASSARQSNYGYTF.

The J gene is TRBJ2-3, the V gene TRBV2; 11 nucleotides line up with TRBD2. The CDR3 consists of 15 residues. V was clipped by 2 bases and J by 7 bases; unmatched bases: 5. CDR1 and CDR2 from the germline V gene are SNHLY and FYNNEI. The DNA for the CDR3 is TGTGCCAGCAGTGAACCGACTAGCGGGACGTATACGCAGTATTTT. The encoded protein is CASSEPTSGTYTQYF.

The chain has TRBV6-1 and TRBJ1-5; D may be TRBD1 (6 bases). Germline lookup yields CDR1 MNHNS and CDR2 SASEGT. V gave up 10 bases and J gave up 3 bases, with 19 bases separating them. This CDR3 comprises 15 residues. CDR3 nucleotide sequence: TGTGCCACTTCCGTCGGTCAGGGGACCAATCAGCCCCAGCATTTT. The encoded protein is CATSVGQGTNQPQHF.

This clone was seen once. The CDR3 region has the DNA TGTGCCAGCAGCTTAGTGAAGGGAGGGGGCGAGCAGTACTTC. It is translated as CASSLVKGGGEQYF. The genes are TRBV11-2 and TRBJ2-7, with a tentative D call TRBD2 (7 bases). Trimming removed 1 base at V and 6 bases at J, with 13 bases between. The CDR3 has 14 amino acids. Germline assignment: CDR1 SGHAT and CDR2 FQNNGV.

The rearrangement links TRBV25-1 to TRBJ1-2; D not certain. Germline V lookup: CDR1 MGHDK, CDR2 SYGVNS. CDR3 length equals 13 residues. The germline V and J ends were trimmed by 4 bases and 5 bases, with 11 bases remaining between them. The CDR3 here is CASSVSPRYGYTF. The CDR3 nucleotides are TGTGCCAGCAGTGTTTCTCCTAGATATGGCTACACCTTC.

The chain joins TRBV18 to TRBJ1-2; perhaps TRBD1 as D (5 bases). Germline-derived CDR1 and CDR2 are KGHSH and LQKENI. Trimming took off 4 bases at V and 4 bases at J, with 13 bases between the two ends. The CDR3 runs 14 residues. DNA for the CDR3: TGTGCCAGCTCACTCAAACGGGACGCCTATGGCTACACCTTC. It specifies CASSLKRDAYGYTF.

CDR3 in amino acids: CAWSVSGGAGEQFF. The CDR3 DNA reads as TGTGCCTGGAGTGTCAGCGGGGGGGCCGGGGAGCAGTTCTTC. The chain employs TRBV30 and TRBJ2-1, with 10 bases matching TRBD2. Trimming took 0 bases from V and 10 from J; bases not matched to a gene: 6. The CDR3 spans 14 residues. Germline-derived CDR1 and CDR2 are GTSNPN and SVGIG (reference sequence).

CDR3 sequence: CASSLALGVGTEAFF. CDR3 coding DNA: TGTGCCAGCAGCTTAGCTCTAGGGGTCGGGACTGAAGCTTTCTTT. V and J are TRBV11-2 and TRBJ1-1, with D perhaps matching TRBD1 (5 bases). Germline V CDR1 and CDR2: SGHAT, FQNNGV. The ends were cut back, 1 base at V and 5 bases at J, with 14 bases in the middle. The CDR3 consists of 15 residues.

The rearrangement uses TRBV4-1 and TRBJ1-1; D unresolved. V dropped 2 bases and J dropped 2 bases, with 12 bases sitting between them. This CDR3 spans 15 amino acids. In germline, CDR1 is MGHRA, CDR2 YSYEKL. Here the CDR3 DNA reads TGCGCCAGCAGCCAACTAACCGGGAATAACACTGAAGCTTTCTTT. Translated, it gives CASSQLTGNNTEAFF.

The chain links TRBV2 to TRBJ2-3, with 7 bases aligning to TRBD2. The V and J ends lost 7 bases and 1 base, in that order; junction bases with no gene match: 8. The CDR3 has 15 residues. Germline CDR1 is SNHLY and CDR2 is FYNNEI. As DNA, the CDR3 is TGTGCCAGCATCGTCAGCGGGGTCGGCACAGATACGCAGTATTTT. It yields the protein CASIVSGVGTDTQYF. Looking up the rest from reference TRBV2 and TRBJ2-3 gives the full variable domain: EPEVTQTPSHQVTQMGQEVILRCVPISNHLYFYWYRQILGQKVEFLVSFYNNEISEKSEIFDDQFSVERPDGSNFTLKIRSTKLEDSAMYFCASIVSGVGTDTQYFGPGTRLTVL.

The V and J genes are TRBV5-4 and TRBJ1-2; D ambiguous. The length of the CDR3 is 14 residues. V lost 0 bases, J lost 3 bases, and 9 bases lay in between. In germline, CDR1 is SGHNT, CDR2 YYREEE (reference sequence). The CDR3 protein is CASSLEPGDYGYTF. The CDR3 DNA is TGTGCCAGCAGCTTGGAGCCGGGCGACTATGGCTACACCTTC.

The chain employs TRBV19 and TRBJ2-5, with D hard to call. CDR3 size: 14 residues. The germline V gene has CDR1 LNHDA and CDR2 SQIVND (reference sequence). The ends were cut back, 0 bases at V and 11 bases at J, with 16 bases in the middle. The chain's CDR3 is CASSIDRQATEQYF. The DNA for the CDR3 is TGTGCCAGTAGTATAGATCGCCAGGCGACTGAGCAGTACTTC.

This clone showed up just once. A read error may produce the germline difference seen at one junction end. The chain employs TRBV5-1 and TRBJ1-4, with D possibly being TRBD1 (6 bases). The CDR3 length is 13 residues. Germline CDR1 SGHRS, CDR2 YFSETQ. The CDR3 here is CASRRKGGEKLFF. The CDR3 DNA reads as TGTGCCAGCAGGCGTAAAGGGGGGGAAAAACTGTTTTTT.

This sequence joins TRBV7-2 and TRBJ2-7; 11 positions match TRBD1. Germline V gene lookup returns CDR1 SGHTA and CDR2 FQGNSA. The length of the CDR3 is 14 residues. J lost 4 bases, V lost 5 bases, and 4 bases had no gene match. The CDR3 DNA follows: TGTGCCAGCAGCCAGGACAGGGGGCGTTACGAGCAGTACTTC. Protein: CASSQDRGRYEQYF.

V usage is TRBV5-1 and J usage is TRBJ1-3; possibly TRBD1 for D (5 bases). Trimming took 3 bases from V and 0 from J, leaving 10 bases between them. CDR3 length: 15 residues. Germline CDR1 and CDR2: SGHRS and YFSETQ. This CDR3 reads CASSSSTVSGNTIYF. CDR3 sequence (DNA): TGCGCCAGCAGCTCCTCGACAGTCTCTGGAAACACCATATATTTT. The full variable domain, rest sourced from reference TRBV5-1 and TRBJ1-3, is KAGVTQTPRYLIKTRGQQVTLSCSPISGHRSVSWYQQTPGQGLQFLFEYFSETQRNKGNFPGRFSGRQFSNSRSEMNVSTLELGDSALYLCASSSSTVSGNTIYFGEGSWLTVV.

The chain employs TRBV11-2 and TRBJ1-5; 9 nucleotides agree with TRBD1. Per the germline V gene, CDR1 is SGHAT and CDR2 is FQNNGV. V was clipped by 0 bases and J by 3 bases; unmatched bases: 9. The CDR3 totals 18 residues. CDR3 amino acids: CASSLEGPTGGFNQPQHF. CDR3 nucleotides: TGTGCCAGCAGCTTAGAGGGCCCGACAGGGGGTTTCAATCAGCCCCAGCATTTT.

CDR3 sequence reads: CASSLSRGPYEQYF. The CDR3 DNA reads TGTGCCAGCAGCTTGAGCAGGGGGCCCTACGAGCAGTACTTC. This chain uses TRBV7-2 with TRBJ2-7, with 8 bases fitting TRBD1. The CDR3 runs to 14 residues. From germline, CDR1 is SGHTA and CDR2 FQGNSA. With V trimmed by 3 bases and J by 2 bases, 3 bases remained unmatched.

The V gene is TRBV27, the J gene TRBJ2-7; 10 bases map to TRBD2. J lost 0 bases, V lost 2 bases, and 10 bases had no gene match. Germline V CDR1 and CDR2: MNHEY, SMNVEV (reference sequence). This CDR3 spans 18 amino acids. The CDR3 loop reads CASSLKLAGSLSSYEQYF. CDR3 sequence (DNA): TGTGCCAGCAGTTTAAAACTAGCGGGGAGCCTGAGCTCCTACGAGCAGTACTTC.

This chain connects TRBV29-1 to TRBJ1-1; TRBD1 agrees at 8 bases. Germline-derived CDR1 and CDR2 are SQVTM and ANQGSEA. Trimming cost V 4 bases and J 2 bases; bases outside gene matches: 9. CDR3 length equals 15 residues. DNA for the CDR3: TGCAGCGTTGCCTGGACAGGGCGGACAAACACTGAAGCTTTCTTT. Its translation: CSVAWTGRTNTEAFF. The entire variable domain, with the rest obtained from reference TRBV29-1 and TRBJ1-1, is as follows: SAVISQKPSRDICQRGTSLTIQCQVDSQVTMMFWYRQQPGQSLTLIATANQGSEATYESGFVIDKFPISRPNLTFSTLTVSNMSPEDSSIYLCSVAWTGRTNTEAFFGQGTRLTVV.

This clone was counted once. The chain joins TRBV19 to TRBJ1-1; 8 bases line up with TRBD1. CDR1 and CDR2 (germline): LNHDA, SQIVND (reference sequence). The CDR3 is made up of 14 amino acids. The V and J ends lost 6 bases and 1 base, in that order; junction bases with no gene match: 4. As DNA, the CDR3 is TGTGCCAGTAGAGACAGGGGCTGGAACACTGAAGCTTTCTTT. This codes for CASRDRGWNTEAFF.

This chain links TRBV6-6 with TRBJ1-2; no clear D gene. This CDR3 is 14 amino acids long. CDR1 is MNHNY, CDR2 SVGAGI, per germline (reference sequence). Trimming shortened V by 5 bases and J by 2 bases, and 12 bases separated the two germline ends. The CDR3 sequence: CASSIQTGNYGYTF. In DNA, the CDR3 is TGTGCCAGCAGTATCCAGACGGGGAACTATGGCTACACCTTC.